These 31 T cell receptor beta chains originate from one sample sequenced in a study of identical twins. TCRdb re-analysed the 5' RACE reads in MiXCR, keeping a single row per CDR3 protein. In the table there are about 1.7 million distinct CDR3 sequences, around a third of which are singletons. The sequenced sample was cord blood. The receptors come from a newborn girl in good health.

The V call is TRBV6-5, the J call TRBJ2-1, with 7 bases lining up with TRBD2. The end of the DNA fits TRBJ2-7 better, so the J call may be wrong. Germline V CDR1 and CDR2: MNHEY, SVGAGI. The CDR3 totals 16 residues. CDR3 sequence reads: CASSYGLVKPYNEQYF. CDR3 bases: TGTGCCAGCAGTTACGGACTAGTCAAGCCCTACAATGAGCAGTACTTC.

This clonotype was counted a few times. V gene TRBV11-2 combines with J gene TRBJ2-7; 14 bases are shared with TRBD2. Germline V gives CDR1 SGHAT, CDR2 FQNNGV. Trimming cost V 1 base and J 7 bases; bases outside gene matches: 3. CDR3 length: 15 residues. The CDR3 reads CASSLAGLAGEEQYF. CDR3 DNA: TGTGCCAGCAGCTTAGCGGGACTAGCGGGAGAGGAGCAGTACTTC.

Notes on this clonotype: At one end the junction does not follow the germline gene, possibly because of a read error. The chain uses TRBV2 and TRBJ2-1, with TRBD1 matching 7 bases. This CDR3 spans 16 amino acids. Germline CDR1 is SNHLY and CDR2 is FYNNEI. CDR3 sequence reads: CASSEALGQVYSEQFF. CDR3 DNA: TGTGCCAGCAGTGAAGCCCTCGGACAGGTCTACAGTGAGCAGTTCTTC.

This clonotype was detected a few times. The chain has TRBV28 and TRBJ2-1; D is undetermined. Trimming took 7 bases from V and 5 from J, leaving 18 bases between them. The length of the CDR3 is 15 residues. Germline V gene lookup returns CDR1 MDHEN and CDR2 SYDVKM. As DNA, the CDR3 is TGTGCCAGCACCTCGGGCGGAGTGAGTAACAATGAGCAGTTCTTC. This codes for CASTSGGVSNNEQFF. The variable domain in full, completed from reference TRBV28 and TRBJ2-1, reads DVKVTQSSRYLVKRTGEKVFLECVQDMDHENMFWYRQDPGLGLRLIYFSYDVKMKEKGDIPEGYSVSREKKERFSLILESASTNQTSMYLCASTSGGVSNNEQFFGPGTRLTVL.

This chain connects TRBV6-1 to TRBJ1-5; TRBD1 might be the D (6 bases). The CDR3 spans 17 residues. Germline V gene sequence: CDR1 MNHNS, CDR2 SASEGT. The V end lost 1 base, the J end lost 1 base, and 14 bases lay between the germline ends. CDR3 protein: CASSEVPGAISNQPQHF. The CDR3 region has the DNA TGTGCCAGCAGTGAAGTCCCGGGGGCGATAAGCAATCAGCCCCAGCATTTT.

The CDR3 region has the DNA TGCAGTGCTAGTGGGCTAGCGGGAGTGCATGAGCAGTTCTTC. It translates to CSASGLAGVHEQFF. The chain employs TRBV20-1 and TRBJ2-1, with 10 nucleotides matching TRBD2. Trimming cost V 3 bases and J 8 bases; bases outside gene matches: 7. The CDR3 covers 14 residues. Germline CDR1 reads DFQATT; CDR2 reads SNEGSKA (reference sequence).

This chain links TRBV5-6 with TRBJ2-7; D is possibly TRBD1 (6 bases). The CDR3 is 12 residues long. The germline V and J ends were trimmed by 4 bases and 5 bases, with 10 bases remaining between them. Germline V CDR1 and CDR2: SGHDT, YYEEEE. For the CDR3, the DNA is TGTGCCAGCAGCGGCGGACAGAACGAGCAGTACTTC. Its translation is CASSGGQNEQYF.

A note on this clonotype: The junction and the germline gene differ at one end; a read error may be behind it. The CDR3 loop reads CASTSGTSTGELFF. CDR3 in DNA: TGTGCTAGCACCTCCGGGACATCCACCGGGGAGCTGTTTTTT. J is TRBJ2-2 and V is TRBV7-7; a possible D gene is TRBD1 (6 bases). CDR1 is SSHAT and CDR2 is FNYEAQ in the germline V gene (reference sequence). The CDR3 is made up of 14 amino acids.

This clonotype was picked up a small number of times. The V gene is TRBV28, the J gene TRBJ2-6, with TRBD1 matching over 9 bases. CDR1 and CDR2 from the germline V gene are MDHEN and SYDVKM. This CDR3 is built from 15 residues. The V segment lost 3 bases and the J segment 5 bases; nucleotides outside the gene matches: 2. The CDR3 nucleotides are TGTGCCAGCAGTTTGGGGACAGGGTGGGCCAACGTCCTGACTTTC. This sequence encodes CASSLGTGWANVLTF.

This rearrangement joins TRBV20-1 to TRBJ2-3, with a tentative D call TRBD2 (5 bases). V was shortened by 6 bases and J by 2 bases, with 18 bases between the two germline ends. CDR1 is DFQATT and CDR2 is SNEGSKA in the germline V gene (reference sequence). The CDR3 has 15 amino acids. The DNA of the CDR3 is TGCAGTGCATATCGGAGGCTATCGGCCACAGATACGCAGTATTTT. Residues: CSAYRRLSATDTQYF.

This clonotype came up a few times. At one of its ends the junction is not consistent with the germline gene, which may arise from a read error. This chain links TRBV11-2 with TRBJ2-1; D tentatively reads TRBD1 or TRBD2 (5 bases each). Germline-derived CDR1 and CDR2 are SGHAT and FQNNGV. The CDR3 sequence is 21 residues long. The CDR3 bases are TGTGCCAGCGGCTTAGAAACACCGGGACCCGTTTCCGGATGGAATACTTATGAGCAGTTCTTC. This translates into CASGLETPGPVSGWNTYEQFF. The full variable domain, with the rest looked up from reference TRBV11-2 and TRBJ2-1, is EAGVAQSPRYKIIEKRQSVAFWCNPISGHATLYWYQQILGQGPKLLIQFQNNGVVDDSQLPKDRFSAERLKGVDSTLKIQPAKLEDSAVYLCASGLETPGPVSGWNTYEQFFGPGTRLTVL.

The chain links TRBV5-1 to TRBJ2-3, with TRBD2 matching over 7 bases. CDR1 and CDR2 from the germline V gene are SGHRS and YFSETQ. The CDR3 has 16 amino acids. J gave up 2 bases and V 9 bases, and 15 bases lay outside the gene matches. In DNA, the CDR3 is TGCGCCACAACTCAGACTAGCTGGGCCTCCACAGATACGCAGTATTTT. It translates to CATTQTSWASTDTQYF. Full variable domain (rest looked up from reference TRBV5-1 and TRBJ2-3): KAGVTQTPRYLIKTRGQQVTLSCSPISGHRSVSWYQQTPGQGLQFLFEYFSETQRNKGNFPGRFSGRQFSNSRSEMNVSTLELGDSALYLCATTQTSWASTDTQYFGPGTRLTVL.

The rearrangement joins TRBV27 to TRBJ2-5; the match to TRBD2 covers 9 bases. V trimming: 6 bases; J trimming: 1 base; junction bases outside the gene matches: 12. CDR3 size: 17 residues. CDR1 is MNHEY, CDR2 SMNVEV, per germline (reference sequence). CDR3 protein: CASSPRGGRAPQETQYF. The CDR3, as DNA: TGTGCCAGCAGCCCAAGGGGCGGGAGGGCCCCCCAAGAGACCCAGTACTTC.

The chain combines TRBV19 with TRBJ1-1; D remains ambiguous. Germline-derived CDR1 and CDR2 are LNHDA and SQIVND (reference sequence). V lost 3 bases, J lost 4 bases, and 9 bases lay in between. This CDR3 has 13 amino acids. CDR3 sequence: CASSIDRSTEAFF. CDR3 coding DNA: TGTGCCAGTAGTATTGACCGGAGCACTGAAGCTTTCTTT.

This clonotype appeared a few times. The chain is built from TRBV6-6 and TRBJ2-1, with D possibly TRBD1 on 5 matching bases. Germline CDR1 reads MNHNY; CDR2 reads SVGAGI (reference sequence). The CDR3 has 14 amino acids. V lost 8 bases to trimming and J lost 6 bases, with 17 bases between them. The DNA for the CDR3 is TGTGCCAGCGGCGCACCCCCAGGGCGCAATGAGCAGTTCTTC. Its translation: CASGAPPGRNEQFF.

This clonotype came up a few times. The rearrangement uses TRBV5-1 and TRBJ2-6, with D perhaps TRBD1 or TRBD2 (5 bases each). The CDR3 covers 16 residues. The ends were cut back, 1 base at V and 4 bases at J, with 12 bases in the middle. CDR1 SGHRS and CDR2 YFSETQ come from the germline V gene. The CDR3 here is CASSLRGRVGANVLTF. CDR3 DNA: TGCGCCAGCAGCTTGCGGGGCAGGGTCGGGGCCAACGTCCTGACTTTC.

This clonotype has only a few counts. The CDR3 DNA is TGCGCCAGCAGCCTGATTTATGGGGACGGGGATGAAAAACTGTTTTTT. Its translation is CASSLIYGDGDEKLFF. This sequence joins TRBV5-1 and TRBJ1-4; D is possibly TRBD1 (5 bases). V dropped 4 bases and J dropped 6 bases, with 19 bases sitting between them. The CDR3 sequence is 16 residues long. In germline, CDR1 is SGHRS, CDR2 YFSETQ. Filled out from reference TRBV5-1 and TRBJ1-4, the complete variable domain reads KAGVTQTPRYLIKTRGQQVTLSCSPISGHRSVSWYQQTPGQGLQFLFEYFSETQRNKGNFPGRFSGRQFSNSRSEMNVSTLELGDSALYLCASSLIYGDGDEKLFFGSGTQLSVL.

In this sample, this clonotype turned up many times. The chain links TRBV29-1 to TRBJ2-7, with 8 bases identical to TRBD1. The CDR3 consists of 14 residues. Trimming removed 6 bases from V and 2 bases from J; junction bases left unmatched: 9. Germline loops: CDR1 SQVTM, CDR2 ANQGSEA. The CDR3 bases are TGCAGCGTGGTTGGACAGGGAAGGCCCTACGAGCAGTACTTC. It translates to CSVVGQGRPYEQYF.

The chain recombines TRBV3-1 with TRBJ2-7; 11 bases are a match to TRBD1. The J segment lost 6 bases and the V segment lost 4 bases, leaving 5 bases of the junction unmatched. Per germline, CDR1 LGHDT and CDR2 YNNKEL (reference sequence). This CDR3 has 14 residues. The CDR3, as DNA: TGTGCCAGCAGCCGGCACGGGACAGGGGGCGAGCAGTACTTC. This gives the protein CASSRHGTGGEQYF.

The chain uses TRBV11-2 and TRBJ1-4; D is perhaps TRBD1 (5 bases). The CDR3 contains 17 residues. The V gene lost 3 bases and the J gene lost 2 bases, with 16 bases spanning the gap. Per the germline V gene, CDR1 is SGHAT and CDR2 is FQNNGV. The chain's CDR3 is CASSFFGATATNEKLFF. The CDR3 DNA follows: TGTGCCAGCAGCTTTTTCGGGGCGACAGCCACTAATGAAAAACTGTTTTTT.

This clonotype was seen only a few times. The V call is TRBV28, the J call TRBJ2-7, with TRBD1 as a possible D gene (6 bases). The CDR3 contains 14 residues. Germline V gene lookup returns CDR1 MDHEN and CDR2 SYDVKM. With 5 bases removed from V and 4 bases from J, the gap between germline ends came to 15 bases. The CDR3 here is CASSGGHFFYEQYF. The CDR3, as DNA: TGTGCCAGCAGTGGGGGACACTTCTTTTACGAGCAGTACTTC.

This chain links TRBV6-5 with TRBJ1-6; D uncertain. The length of the CDR3 is 16 residues. The germline V gene has CDR1 MNHEY and CDR2 SVGAGI. V dropped 2 bases and J dropped 2 bases, with 10 bases sitting between them. In DNA form, the CDR3 reads TGTGCCAGCAGTTACCGGCAGGAGCCCTATAATTCACCCCTCCACTTT. Protein: CASSYRQEPYNSPLHF.

The rearrangement links TRBV14 to TRBJ2-2; no clear D. With 0 bases removed from V and 4 bases from J, the gap between germline ends came to 12 bases. The CDR3 spans 16 residues. Germline V CDR1 and CDR2: SGHDN, FVKESK. The CDR3 sequence is CASSQDISGITGELFF. The CDR3 region has the DNA TGTGCCAGCAGCCAAGATATCAGTGGGATCACCGGGGAGCTGTTTTTT.

This clonotype was found a few times. The chain links TRBV11-2 to TRBJ2-1; D ambiguous. This CDR3 has 13 residues. In germline, CDR1 is SGHAT, CDR2 FQNNGV. The V end lost 1 base, the J end lost 15 bases, and 16 bases lay between the germline ends. CDR3 DNA: TGTGCCAGCAGCTTAGCCTCCGGGTCCTTGGGGTTCTTC. Translated, it gives CASSLASGSLGFF.

Only a few counts were recorded for this clonotype. This chain links TRBV2 with TRBJ1-2; D ambiguous. With 7 bases removed from V and 5 bases from J, the gap between germline ends came to 23 bases. This CDR3 has 16 amino acids. Germline loops: CDR1 SNHLY, CDR2 FYNNEI. This CDR3 reads CASIGLMLWLKYGYTF. Written as DNA, the CDR3 is TGTGCCAGCATCGGACTGATGCTCTGGCTTAAGTATGGCTACACCTTC.

Worth noting for this clonotype: Being one base from a much bigger clone, this may be a read error. The genes are TRBV20-1 and TRBJ2-2, with 8 nucleotides matching TRBD1. The trim removed 4 bases at V and 6 bases at J, leaving 1 base unmatched. Germline CDR1 reads DFQATT; CDR2 reads SNEGSKA (reference sequence). The CDR3 runs to 12 residues. CDR3 residues: CSATQGAGELFF. The DNA for the CDR3 is TGCAGTGCTACACAGGGGGCCGGGGAGCTGTTTTTT.

Worth noting for this clonotype: At one boundary the junction diverges from the germline segment, which might be a read error. CDR3 bases: TGTGCTAGCAACAGGCGGGGGGCCCAAGAGACCCAGTACTTC. Residues: CASNRRGAQETQYF. The gene calls are TRBV6-1 and TRBJ2-5; 8 bases match TRBD2. The CDR3 contains 14 residues. Looked up from germline, CDR1 is MNHNS and CDR2 is SASEGT.

V usage is TRBV7-2 and J usage is TRBJ2-3; maybe TRBD1 (6 bases). The CDR3 has 16 amino acids. CDR1 and CDR2 from the germline V gene are SGHTA and FQGNSA. V was shortened by 5 bases and J by 4 bases, with 19 bases between the two germline ends. The CDR3 here is CASSRGGGVPSDTQYF. DNA for the CDR3: TGTGCCAGCAGCAGAGGGGGTGGGGTTCCGTCAGATACGCAGTATTTT.

This chain connects TRBV12-3 or TRBV12-4 to TRBJ2-1; 12 nucleotides align to TRBD2. V shed 4 bases and J 0 bases; nucleotides not matched to a gene: 7. This CDR3 has 18 amino acids. CDR3 loop: CASSSLMTSGSSYNEQFF. The DNA of the CDR3 is TGTGCCAGCAGTTCTTTAATGACTAGCGGGAGCTCCTACAATGAGCAGTTCTTC.

The sample holds a few counts of this clonotype. The V call is TRBV5-1, the J call TRBJ2-1; tentatively, D is TRBD1 or TRBD2 (5 bases each). The V end was cut by 2 bases, the J end by 5 bases, with 11 bases between. The germline CDR1 and CDR2 sequences are SGHRS and YFSETQ. The CDR3 covers 14 residues. CDR3: CASSFRDDNNEQFF. The CDR3 nucleotides are TGCGCCAGCAGCTTCCGGGACGACAACAATGAGCAGTTCTTC. Looking up the rest from reference TRBV5-1 and TRBJ2-1 gives the full variable domain: KAGVTQTPRYLIKTRGQQVTLSCSPISGHRSVSWYQQTPGQGLQFLFEYFSETQRNKGNFPGRFSGRQFSNSRSEMNVSTLELGDSALYLCASSFRDDNNEQFFGPGTRLTVL.

This clonotype was found once. The V gene is TRBV20-1, the J gene TRBJ1-2; D perhaps matches TRBD1 (6 bases). With 2 bases removed from V and 6 bases from J, the gap between germline ends came to 22 bases. Germline V gene sequence: CDR1 DFQATT, CDR2 SNEGSKA (reference sequence). The CDR3 totals 16 residues. CDR3 region: CSARFQGRMVVHGYTF. The CDR3 region has the DNA TGCAGTGCTAGATTCCAGGGGCGGATGGTAGTCCATGGCTACACCTTC.